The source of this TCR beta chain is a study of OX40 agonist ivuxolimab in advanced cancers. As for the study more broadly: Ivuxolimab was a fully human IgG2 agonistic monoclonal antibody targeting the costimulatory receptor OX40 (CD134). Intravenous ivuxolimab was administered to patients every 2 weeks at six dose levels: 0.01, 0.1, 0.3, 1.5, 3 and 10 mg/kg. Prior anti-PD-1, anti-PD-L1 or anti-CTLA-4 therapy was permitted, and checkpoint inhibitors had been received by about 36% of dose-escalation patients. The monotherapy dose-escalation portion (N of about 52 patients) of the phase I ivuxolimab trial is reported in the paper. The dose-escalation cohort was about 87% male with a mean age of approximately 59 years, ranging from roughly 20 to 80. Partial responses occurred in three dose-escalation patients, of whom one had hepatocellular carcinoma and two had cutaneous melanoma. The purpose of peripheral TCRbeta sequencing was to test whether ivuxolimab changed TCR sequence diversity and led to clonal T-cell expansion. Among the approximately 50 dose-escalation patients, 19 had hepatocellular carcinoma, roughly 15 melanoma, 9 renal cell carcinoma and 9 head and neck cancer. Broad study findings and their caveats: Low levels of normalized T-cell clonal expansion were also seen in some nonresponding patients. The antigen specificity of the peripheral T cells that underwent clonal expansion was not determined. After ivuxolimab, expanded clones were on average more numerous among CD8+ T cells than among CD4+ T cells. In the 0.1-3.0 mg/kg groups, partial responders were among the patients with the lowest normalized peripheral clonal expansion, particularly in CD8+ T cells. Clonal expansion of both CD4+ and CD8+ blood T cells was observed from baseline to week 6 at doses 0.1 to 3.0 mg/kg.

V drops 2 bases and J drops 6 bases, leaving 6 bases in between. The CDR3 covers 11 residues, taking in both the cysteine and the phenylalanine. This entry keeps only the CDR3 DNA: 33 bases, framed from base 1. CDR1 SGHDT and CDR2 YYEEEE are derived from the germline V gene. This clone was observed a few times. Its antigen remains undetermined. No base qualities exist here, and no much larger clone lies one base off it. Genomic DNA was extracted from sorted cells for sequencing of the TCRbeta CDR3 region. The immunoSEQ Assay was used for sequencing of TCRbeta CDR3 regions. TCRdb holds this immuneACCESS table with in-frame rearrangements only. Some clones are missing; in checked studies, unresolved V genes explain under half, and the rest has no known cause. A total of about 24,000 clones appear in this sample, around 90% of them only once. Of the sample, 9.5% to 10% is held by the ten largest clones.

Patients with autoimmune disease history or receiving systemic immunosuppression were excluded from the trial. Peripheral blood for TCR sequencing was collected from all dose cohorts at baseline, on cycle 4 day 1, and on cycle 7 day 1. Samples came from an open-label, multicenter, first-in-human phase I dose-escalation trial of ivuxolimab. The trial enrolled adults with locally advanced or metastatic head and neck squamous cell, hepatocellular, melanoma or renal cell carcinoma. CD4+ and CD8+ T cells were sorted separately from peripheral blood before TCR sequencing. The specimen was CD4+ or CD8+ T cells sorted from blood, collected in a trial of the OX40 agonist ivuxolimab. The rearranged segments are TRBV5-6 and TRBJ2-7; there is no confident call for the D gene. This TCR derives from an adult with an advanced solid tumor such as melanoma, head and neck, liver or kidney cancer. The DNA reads TGTGCCAGCAGCTTAGGGTTCGAGCAGTACTTC. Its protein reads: CASSLGFEQYF.